What follows are 8 T cell receptor beta chains derived from one specimen sequenced in a study of T-cell memory formation after mild COVID-19. TCRdb re-called the 5' RACE reads through MiXCR, storing one row per CDR3 protein. The table includes almost 350,000 distinct CDR3 sequences, 20% detected once. The material sequenced was PBMCs or a T cell subset sorted from them (not recorded which). These receptor sequences come from a man younger than 35 who had mild COVID-19 (a few samples of this study predate the infection). Cell type and time point are not known.

A few counts support this clonotype. The chain has TRBV7-8 and TRBJ1-1, with D possibly being TRBD1 (5 bases). CDR3 size: 13 residues. CDR1 is SGHVS, CDR2 FQNEAQ, per germline. Trimming removed 5 bases from V and 11 bases from J, with 18 bases in between. The CDR3 nucleotides are TGTGCCAGCAGCAGTCCTGACAGCCTACGGGCTTTCTTT. Its translation is CASSSPDSLRAFF.

This rearrangement joins TRBV27 to TRBJ2-1, with D unclear. The V end was cut by 3 bases, the J end by 15 bases, with 18 bases between. The V gene's germline CDR1 is MNHEY and CDR2 SMNVEV (reference sequence). The CDR3 sequence is 13 residues long. For the CDR3, the DNA is TGTGCCAGCAGTTTCCCAGGAGATCCCTTGTGGTTCTTC. It translates to CASSFPGDPLWFF.

A few counts support this clonotype. The rearrangement joins TRBV20-1 to TRBJ2-5, with 11 bases that match TRBD2. CDR1 is DFQATT, CDR2 SNEGSKA, per germline (reference sequence). CDR3 length equals 15 residues. The CDR3 bases are TGCAGCGGAGCTATAGCGGGGGGGCCGCGGGAGACCCAGTACTTC. This codes for CSGAIAGGPRETQYF.

The chain is built from TRBV6-2 or TRBV6-3 and TRBJ2-7, with 11 bases matching TRBD2. V lost 2 bases and J lost 3; bases outside the gene matches: 3. This CDR3 has 15 residues. The germline V gene encodes CDR1 MNHEY and CDR2 SVGEGT. Here the CDR3 reads CASSYRGTSGYEQYF. The CDR3 region has the DNA TGTGCCAGCAGTTACCGGGGGACTAGCGGCTACGAGCAGTACTTC.

In its sample, this clonotype was seen a few times. The chain recombines TRBV9 with TRBJ2-3, with 9 bases that match TRBD2. After removal of 3 bases from V and 0 bases from J, the junction contained 11 bases not matched to a gene. This CDR3 has 18 amino acids. Germline V gives CDR1 SGDLS, CDR2 YYNGEE. This CDR3 is CASSAHTPSGTSTDTQYF. The DNA for the CDR3 is TGTGCCAGCAGCGCCCACACACCTAGCGGGACGAGCACAGATACGCAGTATTTT.

This clonotype has a handful of counts. The chain is built from TRBV4-2 and TRBJ1-4; D is uncertain. The CDR3 loop spans 11 amino acids. Germline CDR1 and CDR2: LGHNA and YNFKEQ. The germline V and J ends were trimmed by 5 bases and 11 bases, with 9 bases remaining between them. The DNA for the CDR3 is TGTGCCAGCAGCTATGAAGGGAAACTGTTTTTT. It translates to CASSYEGKLFF.

The V call is TRBV6-4, the J call TRBJ2-5; 8 bases align to TRBD2. CDR1 MRHNA and CDR2 SNTAGT come from the germline V gene. Unmatched junction bases numbered 11, after V lost 6 bases and J lost 5 bases. The CDR3 sequence is 15 residues long. The CDR3 DNA reads as TGTGCCAGCAGCCCTGGACTAGCTATCTGGGAGACCCAGTACTTC. Protein product: CASSPGLAIWETQYF.

The V call is TRBV18, the J call TRBJ2-7; D is possibly TRBD1 (6 bases). Germline V gives CDR1 KGHSH, CDR2 LQKENI. Trimming took off 5 bases at V and 2 bases at J, with 16 bases between the two ends. The CDR3 is 15 amino acids. This CDR3 reads CASSARQELTYEQYF. CDR3 DNA sequence: TGTGCCAGCTCAGCTCGACAGGAACTTACCTACGAGCAGTACTTC.